Presented here are 20 T cell receptor beta chains from one specimen sequenced in a study of identical twins. TCRdb itself ran the 5' RACE reads through MiXCR, one entry per CDR3 protein. The data contain some 500,000 distinct CDR3 sequences, around 15% of them singletons. These data were also reused for a study on yellow fever vaccine responses in identical twins.

Material for sequencing was CD4+ T cells sorted from blood. These receptors originate from a woman aged 18-30 years in good health.

This clonotype was seen many times. The chain links TRBV5-1 to TRBJ2-3; unclear D gene. This CDR3 contains 14 residues. CDR1 and CDR2 (germline): SGHRS, YFSETQ. Trimming cost V 5 bases and J 2 bases, with 12 bases left between them. The DNA of the CDR3 is TGCGCCAGCAGGTTGTCAGCCTTCACAGATACGCAGTATTTT. This encodes CASRLSAFTDTQYF.

This clonotype was recorded once. The chain has TRBV19 and TRBJ2-5, with D tentatively TRBD2 (6 bases). Trimming stripped 4 bases from V and 4 bases from J, with 13 bases between. Per germline, CDR1 LNHDA and CDR2 SQIVND (reference sequence). This CDR3 contains 14 residues. The chain's CDR3 is CASSTGTGVETQYF. The CDR3 DNA reads as TGTGCCAGTAGTACCGGGACTGGCGTAGAGACCCAGTACTTC.

The chain links TRBV6-5 to TRBJ2-5, with D unresolved. This CDR3 spans 15 amino acids. V lost 0 bases and J lost 3, with 11 bases in between. Germline V gene sequence: CDR1 MNHEY, CDR2 SVGAGI. The CDR3, as DNA: TGTGCCAGCAGTTACTCCCTGGGAAGGGAAGAGACCCAGTACTTC. Protein product: CASSYSLGREETQYF.

This clonotype was found a few times. This chain uses TRBV4-2 with TRBJ2-2; TRBD2 matches at 7 bases. The CDR3 consists of 16 residues. Unmatched junction bases numbered 10, after V lost 4 bases and J lost 5 bases. Germline values: CDR1 LGHNA, CDR2 YNFKEQ. In DNA form, the CDR3 reads TGTGCCAGCAGCCCTTCTAGCGGAGGCGAAACCGGGGAGCTGTTTTTT. Amino acids: CASSPSSGGETGELFF.

V is TRBV5-1 and J is TRBJ1-3, with D possibly being TRBD1 (5 bases). The CDR3 runs 16 residues. Germline CDR1 is SGHRS and CDR2 is YFSETQ. Between the trimmed V and J ends, which lost 0 bases and 2 bases, there was a span of 12 bases. The CDR3 nucleotides read TGCGCCAGCAGCTTGGTTCAGGGAAGCCCTGGAAACACCATATATTTT. Protein sequence: CASSLVQGSPGNTIYF.

The rearrangement uses TRBV20-1 and TRBJ2-1; 7 nucleotides align to TRBD2. Losses at the gene ends were 5 bases for V and 5 bases for J; bases not matched to a gene: 15. The CDR3 has 16 amino acids. Per germline, CDR1 DFQATT and CDR2 SNEGSKA (reference sequence). DNA for the CDR3: TGCAGTGCTTCCCAAGCGAAGCGGGGACCCAACAATGAGCAGTTCTTC. This encodes CSASQAKRGPNNEQFF.

The V gene is TRBV29-1, the J gene TRBJ2-3; TRBD2 matches 8 bases. CDR3 length equals 13 residues. Trimming removed 7 bases from V and 5 bases from J; junction bases left unmatched: 8. CDR1 is SQVTM and CDR2 is ANQGSEA in the germline V gene. The CDR3 DNA reads TGCAGCGCTTTTGCGGGAGGCGGAGATACGCAGTATTTT. This gives the protein CSAFAGGGDTQYF.

This chain uses TRBV15 with TRBJ2-3, with unresolved D. Germline assignment: CDR1 LNHNV and CDR2 YYDKDF (reference sequence). This CDR3 comprises 12 residues. Trimming took 5 bases from V and 2 from J, leaving 5 bases between them. In nucleotides, the CDR3 is TGTGCCACCAGCGGCTACACAGATACGCAGTATTTT. Amino acids: CATSGYTDTQYF.

This sequence joins TRBV25-1 and TRBJ2-1; TRBD1 or TRBD2 may be the D gene (7 bases each). From germline, CDR1 is MGHDK and CDR2 SYGVNS. This CDR3 region has 13 residues. With 6 bases removed from V and 9 bases from J, the gap between germline ends came to 15 bases. CDR3 nucleotide sequence: TGTGCCAGCAGAAGAACAGGGGAGGGTGAGCAGTTCTTC. Encoded protein: CASRRTGEGEQFF.

This clonotype was counted between two and nine times. The chain employs TRBV6-5 and TRBJ2-2, with 8 bases identical to TRBD2. Germline CDR1 MNHEY, CDR2 SVGAGI. CDR3 length: 12 amino acids. Germline trimming cut 10 bases from V and 6 bases from J; bases unmatched to any gene: 4. The CDR3 region is CAIRTSSGELFF. In nucleotides, the CDR3 is TGTGCCATAAGGACTAGCTCCGGGGAGCTGTTTTTT.

The chain uses TRBV18 and TRBJ2-7; weak D call: TRBD2 (7 bases). This CDR3 region has 13 residues. From germline, CDR1 is KGHSH and CDR2 LQKENI. Trimming cost V 3 bases and J 5 bases, with 11 bases left between them. The CDR3 sequence is CASSPAGAHEQYF. The CDR3 DNA reads as TGTGCCAGCTCACCGGCGGGGGCCCACGAGCAGTACTTC.

The chain employs TRBV11-2 and TRBJ2-2, with 8 bases lining up with TRBD1. J lost 6 bases, V lost 3 bases, and 6 bases had no gene match. Germline CDR1 SGHAT, CDR2 FQNNGV. The CDR3 extends over 15 amino acids. CDR3 protein: CASSFQGALAGELFF. CDR3 sequence (DNA): TGTGCCAGCAGCTTCCAGGGGGCTTTGGCCGGGGAGCTGTTTTTT.

The table lists this clonotype with many counts. The chain joins TRBV29-1 to TRBJ2-7; no clear D. Between the trimmed V and J ends, which lost 2 bases and 5 bases, there was a span of 16 bases. Germline CDR1 is SQVTM and CDR2 is ANQGSEA. This CDR3 is built from 14 residues. This CDR3 reads CSVERSEISNEQYF. The CDR3 region has the DNA TGCAGCGTTGAACGATCAGAAATAAGTAACGAGCAGTACTTC.

This clonotype was counted a few times. This chain links TRBV7-9 with TRBJ2-7; 11 nucleotides match TRBD2. Unmatched junction bases numbered 6, after V lost 3 bases and J lost 5 bases. This CDR3 region has 15 residues. Germline assignment: CDR1 SEHNR and CDR2 FQNEAQ (reference sequence). CDR3 in DNA: TGTGCCAGCAGCTTTACTAGCGGGAGATTCGACGAGCAGTACTTC. Its translation: CASSFTSGRFDEQYF.

This chain joins TRBV2 and TRBJ1-6; D is perhaps TRBD1 (6 bases). In germline, CDR1 is SNHLY, CDR2 FYNNEI. This CDR3 is built from 15 residues. Trimming removed 5 bases from V and 6 bases from J, with 14 bases in between. In DNA form, the CDR3 reads TGTGCCAGCAGTTTACCCGGGACAATTAATTCACCCCTCCACTTT. This encodes CASSLPGTINSPLHF.

This clonotype occurred a few times. This chain connects TRBV29-1 to TRBJ2-5, with D perhaps matching TRBD1 or TRBD2 (6 bases each). Looked up from germline, CDR1 is SQVTM and CDR2 is ANQGSEA. CDR3 length equals 14 residues. The germline V and J ends were trimmed by 4 bases and 5 bases, with 17 bases remaining between them. DNA for the CDR3: TGCAGCGTTGCCGGGGGATTGGGGGCGGAGACCCAGTACTTC. This encodes CSVAGGLGAETQYF. The complete variable domain, with remaining parts taken from reference TRBV29-1 and TRBJ2-5, reads SAVISQKPSRDICQRGTSLTIQCQVDSQVTMMFWYRQQPGQSLTLIATANQGSEATYESGFVIDKFPISRPNLTFSTLTVSNMSPEDSSIYLCSVAGGLGAETQYFGPGTRLLVL.

The chain uses TRBV4-2 and TRBJ2-7; D is unclear. CDR1 is LGHNA, CDR2 YNFKEQ, per germline. The germline V and J ends were trimmed by 2 bases and 2 bases, with 7 bases remaining between them. This CDR3 spans 13 amino acids. CDR3 coding DNA: TGTGCCAGCAGCCAAAGTCCCCCCTACGAGCAGTACTTC. This translates into CASSQSPPYEQYF.

This clonotype was found a few times. V gene TRBV7-6 combines with J gene TRBJ2-5; perhaps D is TRBD1 or TRBD2 (6 bases each). The CDR3 has 14 residues. Trimming cost V 6 bases and J 5 bases, with 16 bases left between them. Per the germline V gene, CDR1 is SGHVS and CDR2 is FNYEAQ. The CDR3 is CASRFGGIGETQYF. DNA of the CDR3: TGTGCCAGCAGGTTCGGGGGCATAGGGGAGACCCAGTACTTC.

This chain uses TRBV18 with TRBJ2-3; no definite D call. Germline-derived CDR1 and CDR2 are KGHSH and LQKENI. The germline V and J ends were trimmed by 0 bases and 3 bases, with 7 bases remaining between them. This CDR3 region has 14 residues. CDR3 in DNA: TGTGCCAGCTCACCACCTGCGAGGACAGATACGCAGTATTTT. This codes for CASSPPARTDTQYF.

This clonotype has a handful of counts. V gene TRBV20-1 combines with J gene TRBJ2-1; 14 bases are a match to TRBD2. With V trimmed by 7 bases and J by 3 bases, 8 bases remained unmatched. The CDR3 sequence is 16 residues long. Germline V lookup: CDR1 DFQATT, CDR2 SNEGSKA (reference sequence). The CDR3 is CSVPPGTSGSYNEQFF. CDR3 bases: TGCAGTGTTCCCCCGGGGACTAGCGGGAGCTACAATGAGCAGTTCTTC.